The 32 T cell receptor beta chains given below trace back to one sample, sequenced in a study of post-analysis software for immune sequencing data. Overall study findings and caveats: With TRBV5-6, TRBV5-1 and TRBV20-1 included, 5 or 6 TRBV segments were more frequent in patients than in controls.

Antigens for these TCRs are unknown. The authors incorporated unique molecular identifiers into the TCR beta cDNA libraries. TCRdb independently ran MiXCR on the PCR reads; one entry per CDR3 protein. The table has hundreds of thousands of distinct CDR3 sequences, 30% seen once. Material for sequencing was blood. These receptors came from a girl aged 10 to 17 with multiple sclerosis.

This clonotype was counted a few times. This sequence joins TRBV7-8 and TRBJ1-2, with 7 nucleotides matching TRBD1. In germline, CDR1 is SGHVS, CDR2 FQNEAQ. The CDR3 length is 16 residues. V gave up 5 bases and J gave up 8 bases; unmatched junction bases: 17. The CDR3 DNA reads as TGTGCCAGCAGCCTGGTAGACAGGGAACGAGAGAACGGCTACACCTTC. Amino acids: CASSLVDRERENGYTF.

As concerns this clonotype: One end of the junction varies from germline; a read error may be responsible. The J gene is TRBJ2-7, the V gene TRBV20-1, with 7 positions matching TRBD1. Per the germline V gene, CDR1 is DFQATT and CDR2 is SNEGSKA (reference sequence). There are 13 residues in the CDR3. The CDR3 here is CSARDATGYEQYF. DNA of the CDR3: TGCAGTGCCAGAGACGCGACAGGGTACGAGCAGTACTTC.

The V and J genes are TRBV7-9 and TRBJ2-7; D unresolved. The CDR3 length is 13 residues. Trimming took off 5 bases at V and 1 base at J, with 9 bases between the two ends. Germline CDR1 reads SEHNR; CDR2 reads FQNEAQ (reference sequence). The CDR3 is CASSASGSYEQYF. The CDR3 DNA is TGTGCCAGCAGCGCCAGTGGATCCTACGAGCAGTACTTC.

This clonotype was observed a few times. One end of the junction is discordant with germline, which a read error may explain. The V gene is TRBV5-1, the J gene TRBJ2-5, with a weak D call TRBD1 (5 bases). The CDR3 is 16 amino acids. In germline, CDR1 is SGHRS, CDR2 YFSETQ. The CDR3 nucleotides read TGCGCCAGCAGTTTGGCTGGCAGACAGTACCAAGAGACCCAGTACTTC. Its protein product is CASSLAGRQYQETQYF.

CDR3: CASSYSDGRGYTF. The CDR3 DNA sequence: TGTGCCAGCAGCTACTCAGATGGTCGTGGCTACACCTTC. The V gene is TRBV18, the J gene TRBJ1-2; D ambiguous. The CDR3 sequence is 13 residues long. The V gene lost 8 bases and the J gene lost 7 bases, with 17 bases spanning the gap. Per germline, CDR1 KGHSH and CDR2 LQKENI.

A remark on this clonotype: This may stem from a read error, because a much larger clone lies one nucleotide away. V is TRBV5-1 and J is TRBJ2-3; the D gene is possibly TRBD1 (5 bases). The CDR3 spans 13 residues. CDR1 and CDR2 from the germline V gene are SGHRS and YFSETQ. Trimming stripped 7 bases from V and 2 bases from J, with 11 bases between. CDR3 amino acids: CASSTDNTDTQYF. The CDR3 DNA is TGCGCCAGCTCGACAGACAACACAGATACGCAGTATTTT.

This clonotype turned up a few times. The chain joins TRBV5-1 to TRBJ2-3, with D unclear. The CDR3 covers 15 residues. V dropped 2 bases and J dropped 0 bases, with 10 bases sitting between them. From germline, CDR1 is SGHRS and CDR2 YFSETQ. The CDR3, as DNA: TGCGCCAGCAGCTTCTACTCTCTGAGCACAGATACGCAGTATTTT. It is translated as CASSFYSLSTDTQYF. The whole variable domain, remainder taken from reference TRBV5-1 and TRBJ2-3, is KAGVTQTPRYLIKTRGQQVTLSCSPISGHRSVSWYQQTPGQGLQFLFEYFSETQRNKGNFPGRFSGRQFSNSRSEMNVSTLELGDSALYLCASSFYSLSTDTQYFGPGTRLTVL.

This clonotype appeared a single time. The CDR3 spells CASSSVAMSSYEQYF. The DNA for the CDR3 is TGCGCCAGCAGCTCGGTGGCGATGAGCTCCTACGAGCAGTACTTC. V is TRBV5-1 and J is TRBJ2-7, with D unresolved. Germline CDR1 reads SGHRS; CDR2 reads YFSETQ. Trimming shortened V by 3 bases and J by 0 bases, and 13 bases separated the two germline ends. The CDR3 sequence is 15 residues long.

This clonotype was seen a few times. J is TRBJ1-1 and V is TRBV29-1; D might be TRBD1 (5 bases). The V end was cut by 4 bases, the J end by 6 bases, with 12 bases between. Germline CDR1 SQVTM, CDR2 ANQGSEA. The length of the CDR3 is 12 residues. CDR3 loop: CSVGGGDAEAFF. CDR3 DNA sequence: TGCAGCGTTGGTGGAGGGGACGCTGAAGCTTTCTTT.

This clonotype was seen a few times. CDR3 protein: CASRSSTAGELFF. In DNA form, the CDR3 reads TGTGCCAGCAGGTCTAGCACCGCCGGGGAGCTGTTTTTT. The V and J genes are TRBV11-1 and TRBJ2-2; D perhaps matches TRBD2 (5 bases). Germline-derived CDR1 and CDR2 are SGHAT and FQDESV (reference sequence). V shed 6 bases and J shed 6 bases, with 11 bases lying between them. The CDR3 is 13 amino acids.

The chain links TRBV5-1 to TRBJ2-7; tentative D call: TRBD2 (6 bases). The germline V and J ends were trimmed by 2 bases and 7 bases, with 16 bases remaining between them. This CDR3 contains 14 residues. Germline CDR1 is SGHRS and CDR2 is YFSETQ. The CDR3 here is CASSLSDYLGEQYF. The CDR3 DNA reads TGCGCCAGCAGCTTATCGGACTACCTTGGGGAGCAGTACTTC. Complete variable domain (other parts from reference TRBV5-1 and TRBJ2-7): KAGVTQTPRYLIKTRGQQVTLSCSPISGHRSVSWYQQTPGQGLQFLFEYFSETQRNKGNFPGRFSGRQFSNSRSEMNVSTLELGDSALYLCASSLSDYLGEQYFGPGTRLTVT.

V is TRBV10-1 and J is TRBJ2-3, with 9 bases aligning to TRBD2. The ends lost 3 bases at V and 8 bases at J; junction bases unmatched: 12. CDR1 and CDR2 (germline): WNHNN, SYGVQD (reference sequence). CDR3 length: 16 amino acids. CDR3 in DNA: TGCGCCAGCAGTGAACTAGCGGGCCCAGCATATGTTACGCAGTATTTT. It yields the protein CASSELAGPAYVTQYF.

The V and J genes are TRBV7-2 and TRBJ2-1; the match to TRBD1 covers 7 bases. The V segment lost 3 bases and the J segment 1 base; nucleotides outside the gene matches: 6. Germline loops: CDR1 SGHTA, CDR2 FQGNSA. This CDR3 region has 16 residues. The CDR3 loop is CASSLLGQRSYNEQFF. CDR3 DNA: TGTGCCAGCAGCTTGCTGGGACAGCGGTCCTACAATGAGCAGTTCTTC. Drawing the rest from reference TRBV7-2 and TRBJ2-1, the complete variable domain is GAGVSQSPSNKVTEKGKDVELRCDPISGHTALYWYRQSLGQGLEFLIYFQGNSAPDKSGLPSDRFSAERTGGSVSTLTIQRTQQEDSAVYLCASSLLGQRSYNEQFFGPGTRLTVL.

This clonotype was recorded at least ten times. The rearrangement joins TRBV4-2 to TRBJ1-1; D is unresolved. CDR1 and CDR2 (germline): LGHNA, YNFKEQ. The CDR3 is 14 amino acids. Trimming removed 4 bases from V and 1 base from J, with 10 bases in between. The CDR3 loop is CASSLQPRNTEAFF. Written as DNA, the CDR3 is TGTGCCAGCAGCCTACAACCGAGGAACACTGAAGCTTTCTTT.

As for this clonotype: The missing conserved phenylalanine or tryptophan at the end of this CDR3 makes a read error likely. The gene calls are TRBV7-9 and TRBJ2-5, with 8 bases fitting TRBD2. J lost 5 bases, V lost 5 bases, and 10 bases had no gene match. Germline lookup yields CDR1 SEHNR and CDR2 FQNEAQ (reference sequence). This CDR3 region has 15 residues. The CDR3 nucleotides read TGTGCCAGCAGCCATGCGACTAGCGTCCTGGAGACCCAGTACTGC. It codes for CASSHATSVLETQYC.

V gene TRBV7-2 combines with J gene TRBJ2-3; 8 bases are shared with TRBD2. J was trimmed by 2 bases and V by 6 bases; bases with no gene match: 10. The CDR3 spans 16 residues. CDR1 is SGHTA and CDR2 is FQGNSA in the germline V gene. DNA of the CDR3: TGTGCCAGCAGTGGGCGGGGAGCGGGGGCCACAGATACGCAGTATTTT. Its protein product is CASSGRGAGATDTQYF.

There are a few counts of this clonotype. The V call is TRBV9, the J call TRBJ2-1, with 13 bases identical to TRBD2. Losses at the gene ends were 7 bases for V and 6 bases for J; bases not matched to a gene: 7. The germline V gene has CDR1 SGDLS and CDR2 YYNGEE. The CDR3 loop spans 15 amino acids. This chain's CDR3 is CASGQLAGGPNEQFF. The CDR3 DNA follows: TGTGCCAGCGGCCAACTAGCGGGGGGGCCCAATGAGCAGTTCTTC.

The chain recombines TRBV20-1 with TRBJ2-7, with 11 bases that match TRBD2. Germline-derived CDR1 and CDR2 are DFQATT and SNEGSKA (reference sequence). The CDR3 contains 14 residues. The junction had 10 bases not matched to a gene; V was cut back by 6 bases and J by 6 bases. The CDR3, as DNA: TGCAGTGCGATATTAGCGGGAGGGGGACTCGAGCAGTACTTC. Residues: CSAILAGGGLEQYF.

This clonotype was recorded a few times. The DNA for the CDR3 is TGTGCCAGCAGCCCGATCCCTTTCAATGAGCAGTTCTTC. Encoded protein: CASSPIPFNEQFF. The rearrangement links TRBV5-6 to TRBJ2-1; D not resolved. V was trimmed by 4 bases and J by 6 bases, leaving 11 bases between them. Per germline, CDR1 SGHDT and CDR2 YYEEEE. This CDR3 has 13 residues.

V is TRBV6-1 and J is TRBJ2-7, with 13 bases fitting TRBD2. There are 14 residues in the CDR3. The ends lost 7 bases at V and 7 bases at J; junction bases unmatched: 7. Germline loops: CDR1 MNHNS, CDR2 SASEGT. CDR3 residues: CASTGLAGVAEQYF. CDR3 bases: TGTGCCAGCACCGGACTAGCGGGAGTAGCTGAGCAGTACTTC.

The J gene is TRBJ2-5, the V gene TRBV9; 9 nucleotides line up with TRBD2. The V segment lost 4 bases and the J segment 2 bases; nucleotides outside the gene matches: 15. CDR3 length: 18 amino acids. The germline V gene has CDR1 SGDLS and CDR2 YYNGEE. In DNA, the CDR3 is TGTGCCAGCAGCAGCCCGGCGGCGGGGGGGAATGGGCAAGAGACCCAGTACTTC. Protein: CASSSPAAGGNGQETQYF.

This clonotype was detected only a few times. V is TRBV7-2 and J is TRBJ2-4; D is unresolved. V was clipped by 5 bases and J by 9 bases, with 17 bases between them. Germline V gene sequence: CDR1 SGHTA, CDR2 FQGNSA. The CDR3 has 14 residues. The CDR3: CASSAARSHGIQYF. The CDR3 DNA sequence: TGTGCCAGCAGCGCAGCAAGGAGTCACGGCATTCAGTACTTC.

The chain couples TRBV18 to TRBJ1-2; maybe TRBD1 (5 bases). Trimming took off 3 bases at V and 8 bases at J, with 16 bases between the two ends. This CDR3 is 14 amino acids long. The germline gives CDR1 KGHSH, CDR2 LQKENI. The CDR3 spells CASSPTGHKGGYTF. The CDR3 DNA follows: TGTGCCAGCTCACCGACTGGACACAAAGGGGGCTACACCTTC.

In this sample, this clonotype turned up a few times. The junction shows a germline mismatch at one end, possibly a read error. The V call is TRBV7-8, the J call TRBJ2-1; 10 nucleotides agree with TRBD2. There are 15 residues in the CDR3. CDR1 is SGHVS and CDR2 is FQNEAQ in the germline V gene. CDR3 protein: CASTLAGGRPYEQFF. The CDR3 coding sequence is TGTGCCAGCACCTTAGCGGGGGGCCGTCCATATGAGCAGTTCTTC.

CDR3 region: CASSPTGQGFYEQYF. The CDR3 DNA is TGTGCCAGCAGTCCAACCGGGCAGGGCTTCTACGAGCAGTACTTC. This chain uses TRBV27 with TRBJ2-7, with a weak D call TRBD1 (5 bases). Germline V CDR1 and CDR2: MNHEY, SMNVEV (reference sequence). Trimming pared 5 bases from V and 3 bases from J, leaving 17 bases between. The CDR3 runs 15 residues.

This clonotype has a count of ten or more. The J gene is TRBJ2-5, the V gene TRBV10-3, with D perhaps matching TRBD2 (6 bases). With 6 bases removed from V and 4 bases from J, the gap between germline ends came to 18 bases. Germline-derived CDR1 and CDR2 are ENHRY and SYGVKD. CDR3 size: 15 residues. This CDR3 reads CAIRGLNEGGETQYF. The CDR3 nucleotides read TGTGCCATCAGGGGACTCAATGAGGGTGGAGAGACCCAGTACTTC.

The chain joins TRBV12-3 or TRBV12-4 to TRBJ2-7; TRBD2 might be the D (5 bases). The J call may be in error: the DNA end matches TRBJ2-5 better. The CDR3 is 14 amino acids. The DNA of the CDR3 is TGTGCCAGCAGTTGGCGCGGGCTGGGGGAGACCCAGTACTTC. Translating it yields CASSWRGLGETQYF.

The genes are TRBV6-6 and TRBJ1-1; possibly TRBD1 for D (5 bases). Trimming pared 6 bases from V and 5 bases from J, leaving 10 bases between. CDR1 and CDR2 from the germline V gene are MNHNY and SVGAGI (reference sequence). The CDR3 runs to 12 residues. CDR3 DNA: TGTGCCAGCAGGGAACAGGAGACTGAAGCTTTCTTT. Protein sequence: CASREQETEAFF.

This clonotype was counted many times. The chain links TRBV20-1 to TRBJ2-7; D gene unclear. V was clipped by 0 bases and J by 3 bases, with 9 bases between them. The CDR3 spans 13 residues. Germline-derived CDR1 and CDR2 are DFQATT and SNEGSKA (reference sequence). The CDR3 DNA sequence: TGCAGTGCTAGAGATCCACGCCGCTACGAGCAGTACTTC. Its protein is CSARDPRRYEQYF.

J is TRBJ1-1 and V is TRBV6-6; weak D call: TRBD1 (5 bases). The V end lost 6 bases, the J end lost 2 bases, and 19 bases lay between the germline ends. CDR3 length: 16 residues. CDR1 and CDR2 from the germline V gene are MNHNY and SVGAGI (reference sequence). In nucleotides, the CDR3 is TGTGCCAGCAGACAACCAGGGCCCGGGTCCAACACTGAAGCTTTCTTT. It translates to CASRQPGPGSNTEAFF.

The rearrangement uses TRBV6-5 and TRBJ1-5; 8 bases agree with TRBD1. The germline V gene has CDR1 MNHEY and CDR2 SVGAGI. The CDR3 loop spans 16 amino acids. The V gene end was trimmed by 6 bases and the J gene end by 2 bases; junction bases not matched to a gene: 9. The chain's CDR3 is CASSHRGRAGNQPQHF. Written as DNA, the CDR3 is TGTGCCAGCAGCCACAGGGGGAGAGCGGGCAATCAGCCCCAGCATTTT.

The chain links TRBV27 to TRBJ2-1, with D unresolved. Per germline, CDR1 MNHEY and CDR2 SMNVEV (reference sequence). The V and J ends lost 5 bases and 7 bases respectively, with 9 bases between them. CDR3 size: 12 residues. The CDR3 nucleotides read TGTGCCAGCAGTACGCTAGGGAATGAGCAGTTCTTC. Translating it yields CASSTLGNEQFF.